The subject of this entry is one T cell receptor beta chain. Its antigen remains undetermined. No base quality values were provided; no much bigger clone lies one nucleotide off. The data stem from a study of cytomegalovirus exposure and HLA in healthy donors listed by TCRdb under 2017. Some background on the complete study: An earlier analysis of 587 of the donors reported 276 Gb of sequence data and around 110 million unique TCR beta sequences obtained from approximately 180 million T cells. Approximately 310 gigabases of sequencing data and approximately 85 million unique TCR sequences were included in an early release covering roughly 600 HLA-typed donors. Of the roughly 400 genotyped donors, 65% to 90% fell in the genetic ancestry cluster associated with self-reported Caucasian donors. The study was designed to test whether signatures of past pathogen exposure could be identified by cataloging public T cell receptors. The study profiled the T cell repertoires of hundreds of subjects by immunosequencing and related them to cytomegalovirus serostatus. Along with the approximately 700-subject first cohort, a separate validation cohort of over a hundred different subjects was used. The study combined high-throughput TCR immunosequencing, statistical association of individual TCRs with disease status, and machine learning to predict cytomegalovirus infection status. A later analysis re-analyzed previously published TCR beta repertoires from roughly 630 donors and added high-resolution HLA genotyping to study TCR occurrence patterns. Rather than using new phenotypic data, the later analysis identified candidate immune exposures from TCR beta sequences and from how often those sequences occurred across donors. In an earlier analysis of over 550 of the donors, high-throughput TCR beta sequencing was used to judge whether each TCR beta V gene segment behaved as functional or pseudogenic. Donor age, sex, ethnicity and CMV serostatus were collected together with the repertoire data. A later genetic analysis took genome-wide SNP genotypes for about 55% of the roughly 670 donors and used that subset as a discovery cohort. All discovery cohort repertoires had been generated on a single sequencing platform. Class I and class II HLA loci were covered by the typing at four-digit resolution. Typing coverage varied by locus: roughly 629-640 donors for A, B, C, DRB1 and DQB1; some 520 for DQA1; around 610 for DPA1; around 450 for DPB1. Because of strong linkage in the cohort, four to six DR-DQ haplotypes were treated as single units for association and clustering. Among a few hundred genotyped donors of the cohort, an average of approximately 240,000 unique TCR beta nucleotide sequences were sequenced per donor, around a sixth of them non-productive. Broad study findings and their caveats: Three of the identified cytomegalovirus-associated TCR beta chains were confirmed in vitro to be specific for cytomegalovirus antigens. A later genetic analysis reported fewer N-insertions in productive TCRs among donors in an Asian-associated ancestry cluster than the roughly 620-donor mean. A later analysis found that most CMV-associated TCR beta chains appeared HLA-restricted, with HLA associations seemingly driven largely by CMV exposure. While some public TCRs were present in many individuals, most TCR sequences turned up only very rarely across donors. Roughly uniform sequencing depth across donors was assumed in presence/absence analyses, although this assumption may not hold. A further reported finding was that TCR beta sequences accurately predicted the HLA-A and HLA-B alleles for most subjects in the first cohort. The cohort was sequenced for TCR beta chains only, and without alpha or paired-chain data the features that could be detected were limited. In a later analysis, several top co-occurrence clusters were reported to appear linked to parvovirus B19, influenza, CMV and Epstein-Barr virus. Roughly 17 rarely observed V segments, including chromosome 9 orphons, were excluded from the earlier analysis of 550 to 700 of the donors because counts were too low. In a later analysis, 16,951 TCR beta sequences were associated with specific HLA alleles at a false discovery rate of 0.05. Strong co-occurrence of HLA alleles, especially DR and DQ, made assigning TCR associations to individual alleles difficult. Because some donors lacked HLA typing at each locus, the association tests relied only on the typed subset. Because the 87-base-pair reads could not distinguish some IMGT-functional V segments, including TRBV6-2 and TRBV6-3, those segments were excluded. V-gene and J-gene trimming of TCR beta chains was associated with a missense DCLRE1C variant in a later genetic analysis, and the association was replicated in an independent cohort. In an earlier analysis of 587 of the donors, most TCR beta V segments appeared in productive rearrangements about 90% or about 30% of the time, broadly matching IMGT annotations. According to the authors, the approach could potentially be generalized to other disease states and immunological phenotypes. Correlated functional status among segregating V segments might be attributable to linkage disequilibrium, but an unknown experimental factor could not be ruled out. Immune exposure information for the cohort was limited to CMV serostatus. Cytomegalovirus status was reported to be diagnosed by the classifier with high specificity and sensitivity in both the original and validation cohorts. A total of roughly 160 TCR beta chains were listed by the study as associated with cytomegalovirus. In a later analysis, HLA-associated TCR beta chains showed more clonal expansion and lower generation probabilities than non-associated chains that were equally common. The sequencing pipeline was judged likely to have produced a cluster of highly shared sequence variants as a technical artifact. According to a later analysis, TCR association rates differed among HLA loci, with DRB1 alleles showing the most associated TCRs and HLA-C alleles showing the fewest.

Its CDR3 holds 16 amino acids, cysteine through phenylalanine. Only CDR3 DNA remains: 48 bases, in frame from the first base. V ends up 1 base short and J 1 base short, with an unmatched junction base count of 5. According to the germline V gene (reference sequence), CDR1 reads LNHNV and CDR2 reads YYDKDF. The cohort comprised 666 healthy bone marrow donors. At the time of sampling, every cohort member was nominally healthy, though immune exposures that went unrecorded were likely present. The donor tested CMV seronegative and was one of the 352 seronegative cohort members. Each donor provided a peripheral blood sample, and peripheral blood mononuclear cells were used for TCR beta sequencing. Genomic DNA was extracted from the blood cell samples with the Qiagen DNeasy Blood Extraction Kit. Preparation of the library involved the immunoSEQ multiplex PCR assay. A mixture of 60 forward primers for TCR Vbeta segments and 13 reverse primers for TCR Jbeta segments was used in the multiplex PCR. The CDR3 region of rearranged TCR beta genes was amplified from genomic DNA by a multiplex PCR assay. On the Illumina HiSeq System, the amplified TCR beta libraries were sequenced as 87-base-pair reads. From the authors' description of their analysis: Across the 600 to 700 repertoires, a later analysis counted 80 million or so unique TCR beta chains, around 11 million of which were shared by at least two donors. A nearest-neighbor algorithm error-corrected the raw reads and collapsed the reads into unique sequences, merging closely related sequences to remove PCR and sequencing errors. V, D and J gene segments were assigned by aligning CDR3 sequences to IMGT reference sequences. For a sequence to be retained, at least a six-nucleotide match to both a V gene segment and a J gene segment was required. A rearrangement was called productive if the CDR3 had no stop codons and remained in frame with V and J, and every other rearrangement was called non-productive. CDR3 was defined according to IMGT convention as the region running from the second conserved V-encoded cysteine to the conserved J-encoded phenylalanine. In an earlier analysis of 500 to 650 of the donors, sequences lacking an unambiguous match to a single V gene segment were excluded. In an earlier analysis of roughly 500 of the donors, V segments were called functional above 56.7% productive rearrangements and were called segregating when the between-donor standard deviation exceeded 5%. A statistical classification framework was built to diagnose cytomegalovirus status from the catalog of TCR beta chain sequences. In a later analysis, V and J genes were assigned by comparing TCR nucleotide sequences against IMGT/GENE-DB human TR gene sequences. Using the TCRdist pipeline, a later analysis assigned CDR3 sequences along with most-parsimonious VDJ recombination scenarios. In a later analysis, each TCR beta chain was defined by its CDR3 amino acid sequence together with its V-gene family, and reads without a unique V-gene family were excluded. To address suspected cross-contamination and a sequencing artifact, a later analysis removed roughly 580 highly shared, low-generation-probability nucleotide sequences. In a later analysis, a clonal expansion index was calculated for each public chain from normalized within-repertoire ranks of inferred template counts. A later analysis computed generation probabilities with a VDJ recombination model fitted to out-of-frame rearrangements, and checked the results against IGoR. A later analysis scored TCR-TCR, TCR-HLA and TCR-CMV co-occurrence with hypergeometric tests, applying a repertoire-size bias correction to TCR pairs. False discovery rates were estimated in a later analysis by permuting HLA or CMV assignments 20 times. In a later analysis, co-occurring TCRs were grouped using DBSCAN, with TCRdist sequence similarity added in when clustering inside HLA-allele-positive subsets. Repertoires with fewer than 30,000 or more than 120,000 public chains were left out of co-occurrence clustering, as were about 5 repertoires with anomalous nucleotide sharing. As stored in TCRdb, this immuneACCESS dataset retains in-frame rearrangements with V and J assigned. A fraction of the clones does not appear; measured against another copy, unresolved V genes explain less than half of the discrepancy, and the remainder lacks a known reason. That table supplies the V and J calls and clone size; D and trimming were determined from the DNA. The sample table shows roughly 60,000 clones, and approximately 80% are seen once. The top ten constitute approximately 1.3% of the sample.

The clonotype was recovered from a female donor in good health and CMV-seronegative. The sequence is built from TRBV15 and TRBJ2-3; TRBD1 aligns with 7 central bases. Sequencing input: PBMCs. The DNA sequence is TGTGCCACCAGCAGAGCGACAGGGTGGGGCACAGATACGCAGTATTTT. Its protein is CATSRATGWGTDTQYF. Extended through the reference TRBV15 and TRBJ2-3 proteins, this CDR3 yields the full variable domain: DAMVIQNPRYQVTQFGKPVTLSCSQTLNHNVMYWYQQKSSQAPKLLFHYYDKDFNNEADTPDNFQSRRPNTSFCFLDIRSPGLGDTAMYLCATSRATGWGTDTQYFGPGTRLTVL.